Each of the 21 T cell receptor beta chains below was sequenced from the same sample in a study of shared clonotypes between healthy human individuals. Only in-frame clones appear in the TCRdb table, and some are missing; sequencing was by immunoSEQ multiplex PCR. Here the sample spans around 480,000 clones, over 75% being singletons. Material: PBMCs. The source of these receptors is a woman in her forties in good health. Some clones in this sample may be carry-over from other donors' samples.

The chain joins TRBV10-2 to TRBJ2-7, with D possibly being TRBD1 (5 bases). This CDR3 contains 12 residues. V lost 6 bases and J 3 bases, leaving 9 bases between the germline ends. Germline V gene lookup returns CDR1 WSHSY and CDR2 SAAADI. The CDR3 region has the DNA TGCGCCAGCAGCAGGGTATACTACGAGCAGTACTTC. Protein: CASSRVYYEQYF.

The CDR3 is CASSLDSGSGYTQYF. The CDR3 bases are TGTGCCAGCAGCTTAGACAGCGGGAGTGGATATACGCAGTATTTT. The J gene is TRBJ2-3, the V gene TRBV7-8, with 8 bases lining up with TRBD2. The CDR3 totals 15 residues. With V trimmed by 1 base and J by 7 bases, 7 bases remained unmatched. Germline lookup yields CDR1 SGHVS and CDR2 FQNEAQ.

The CDR3 spells CASSLIVAGGINEQFF. CDR3 sequence (DNA): TGTGCCAGCAGCTTGATTGTGGCGGGAGGTATTAATGAGCAGTTCTTC. V gene TRBV5-5 combines with J gene TRBJ2-1; 8 bases fit TRBD2. CDR3 length: 16 residues. Germline V lookup: CDR1 SGHKS, CDR2 YYEKEE (reference sequence). V dropped 1 base and J dropped 7; count of bases not matched to a gene: 10.

This clone was counted only a few times. The chain joins TRBV2 to TRBJ2-7, with unresolved D. The V end was cut by 6 bases, the J end by 2 bases, with 11 bases between. The CDR3 sequence is 13 residues long. Germline assignment: CDR1 SNHLY and CDR2 FYNNEI. In nucleotides, the CDR3 is TGTGCCAGCAGGGCCCCGGAACCCTACGAGCAGTACTTC. This encodes CASRAPEPYEQYF.

J is TRBJ2-5 and V is TRBV2, with D uncertain. V lost 7 bases to trimming and J lost 1 base, with 13 bases between them. Germline V gene sequence: CDR1 SNHLY, CDR2 FYNNEI. CDR3 size: 14 residues. This chain's CDR3 is CASIWASGQETQYF. The CDR3 region has the DNA TGTGCCAGCATCTGGGCTAGTGGCCAAGAGACCCAGTACTTC. Filled out from reference TRBV2 and TRBJ2-5, the complete variable domain reads EPEVTQTPSHQVTQMGQEVILRCVPISNHLYFYWYRQILGQKVEFLVSFYNNEISEKSEIFDDQFSVERPDGSNFTLKIRSTKLEDSAMYFCASIWASGQETQYFGPGTRLLVL.

The rearrangement links TRBV2 to TRBJ1-1, with 7 bases fitting TRBD1. Per germline, CDR1 SNHLY and CDR2 FYNNEI. The CDR3 covers 13 residues. The J segment lost 6 bases and the V segment lost 7 bases, leaving 8 bases of the junction unmatched. CDR3 nucleotide sequence: TGTGCCAGCAATGACAGGGCCCGGGCTGAAGCTTTCTTT. Translated, it gives CASNDRARAEAFF. The full variable domain, with the rest looked up from reference TRBV2 and TRBJ1-1, is EPEVTQTPSHQVTQMGQEVILRCVPISNHLYFYWYRQILGQKVEFLVSFYNNEISEKSEIFDDQFSVERPDGSNFTLKIRSTKLEDSAMYFCASNDRARAEAFFGQGTRLTVV.

This sequence joins TRBV29-1 and TRBJ1-4; 7 nucleotides align to TRBD1. Germline lookup yields CDR1 SQVTM and CDR2 ANQGSEA. The CDR3 loop spans 13 amino acids. Trimming at V came to 6 bases and at J to 2 bases, leaving 3 bases not matched to a gene. CDR3 sequence: CSVTGVTNEKLFF. The CDR3, as DNA: TGCAGCGTCACAGGGGTTACTAATGAAAAACTGTTTTTT.

This clone was counted only a few times. J is TRBJ2-2 and V is TRBV9; the D is unclear. V lost 0 bases and J 4 bases, leaving 7 bases between the germline ends. CDR1 and CDR2 (germline): SGDLS, YYNGEE. The length of the CDR3 is 14 residues. The CDR3 here is CASSVGLVTGELFF. DNA of the CDR3: TGTGCCAGCAGCGTAGGTCTAGTCACCGGGGAGCTGTTTTTT.

The rearrangement joins TRBV7-2 to TRBJ2-5; 7 bases align to TRBD2. Trimming cost V 5 bases and J 5 bases; bases outside gene matches: 14. The length of the CDR3 is 16 residues. Germline V gives CDR1 SGHTA, CDR2 FQGNSA. The CDR3 protein is CASSPPLAGDRETQYF. CDR3 coding DNA: TGTGCCAGCAGCCCACCTTTGGCGGGAGATCGGGAGACCCAGTACTTC.

The chain couples TRBV7-2 to TRBJ2-7; 8 bases map to TRBD1. This CDR3 region has 15 residues. Looked up from germline, CDR1 is SGHTA and CDR2 is FQGNSA. The junction had 5 bases not matched to a gene; V was cut back by 4 bases and J by 0 bases. CDR3 in amino acids: CASSSRTGSSYEQYF. CDR3 DNA: TGTGCCAGCAGCTCGAGGACAGGGTCCTCCTACGAGCAGTACTTC.

This clone is a singleton in its sample. V and J are TRBV10-2 and TRBJ2-7, with D possibly being TRBD1 (6 bases). This CDR3 region has 13 residues. Germline CDR1 is WSHSY and CDR2 is SAAADI. Trimming left V 5 bases short and J 1 base short, with 9 bases between. DNA of the CDR3: TGCGCCAGCAGTTGGGGGCAGTCCTACGAGCAGTACTTC. Translating it yields CASSWGQSYEQYF.

CDR3 nucleotides: TGTGCCAGCAGTGAAGCTGTCAGGGCGAAAAAACAGCCCCAGCATTTT. Translated, it gives CASSEAVRAKKQPQHF. J is TRBJ1-5 and V is TRBV6-1; D might be TRBD1 (5 bases). The CDR3 consists of 16 residues. Trimming removed 0 bases at V and 7 bases at J, with 16 bases between. The germline V gene encodes CDR1 MNHNS and CDR2 SASEGT.

The chain is built from TRBV5-1 and TRBJ2-5, with 8 positions matching TRBD1. The better agreement between TRBJ2-7 and the DNA end casts doubt on the J call. Germline values: CDR1 SGHRS, CDR2 YFSETQ. The CDR3 extends over 14 amino acids. The DNA of the CDR3 is TGCGCCAGCAGCTCGGGACAGGTGTTTGACGAGCAGTACTTC. It translates to CASSSGQVFDEQYF.

This clone showed up just a few times. The genes are TRBV27 and TRBJ2-1, with 14 bases that match TRBD2. Germline values: CDR1 MNHEY, CDR2 SMNVEV (reference sequence). This CDR3 is built from 14 residues. J gave up 7 bases and V 10 bases, and 6 bases lay outside the gene matches. CDR3 amino acids: CAIKGTSGSNEQFF. DNA for the CDR3: TGTGCCATAAAAGGGACTAGCGGGAGTAATGAGCAGTTCTTC.

This clone has a single count. This chain links TRBV28 with TRBJ1-4, with D hard to call. Trimming took 9 bases from V and 6 from J, leaving 17 bases between them. Germline CDR1 is MDHEN and CDR2 is SYDVKM. This CDR3 spans 14 amino acids. The DNA of the CDR3 is TGTGCCAGTACGCCGGGCAGTACACATGAAAAACTGTTTTTT. Translated, it gives CASTPGSTHEKLFF.

There are a few counts of this clone. This chain connects TRBV10-3 to TRBJ1-5, with 9 bases matching TRBD1. This CDR3 has 14 residues. V gave up 7 bases and J gave up 6 bases; unmatched junction bases: 7. Germline V lookup: CDR1 ENHRY, CDR2 SYGVKD. The CDR3 DNA is TGTGCCATCACCCCGGACAGGGGTGGTCAGCCCCAGCATTTT. Translation gives CAITPDRGGQPQHF.

The rearrangement joins TRBV6-1 to TRBJ1-1; no firm D call. CDR3 length: 16 amino acids. Between the trimmed V and J ends, which lost 2 bases and 0 bases, there was a span of 13 bases. Germline V CDR1 and CDR2: MNHNS, SASEGT. The CDR3 spells CASSEFSGSLNTEAFF. CDR3 sequence (DNA): TGTGCCAGCAGTGAATTTAGCGGGAGCTTGAACACTGAAGCTTTCTTT.

The chain carries TRBV7-9 and TRBJ1-4; D uncertain. Trimming stripped 5 bases from V and 6 bases from J, with 10 bases between. Germline V lookup: CDR1 SEHNR, CDR2 FQNEAQ (reference sequence). This CDR3 is 13 amino acids long. CDR3 sequence: CASSPDLYEKLFF. The CDR3 DNA reads as TGTGCCAGCAGCCCCGACCTCTATGAAAAACTGTTTTTT.

The chain couples TRBV5-1 to TRBJ2-5; the D is unclear. The CDR3 extends over 16 amino acids. Trimming removed 0 bases from V and 3 bases from J, with 15 bases in between. The germline CDR1 and CDR2 sequences are SGHRS and YFSETQ. The CDR3 DNA follows: TGCGCCAGCAGCTTGGCCGGTCGGATGGGGAAAGAGACCCAGTACTTC. The encoded protein is CASSLAGRMGKETQYF. The variable domain in full, completed from reference TRBV5-1 and TRBJ2-5, reads KAGVTQTPRYLIKTRGQQVTLSCSPISGHRSVSWYQQTPGQGLQFLFEYFSETQRNKGNFPGRFSGRQFSNSRSEMNVSTLELGDSALYLCASSLAGRMGKETQYFGPGTRLLVL.

The J gene is TRBJ2-2, the V gene TRBV30; D possibly corresponds to TRBD1 (6 bases). CDR1 and CDR2 from the germline V gene are GTSNPN and SVGIG (reference sequence). The length of the CDR3 is 18 residues. V lost 7 bases, J lost 3 bases, and 27 bases lay in between. CDR3: CAYLSGTLGKEYTGELFF. CDR3 nucleotide sequence: TGTGCCTACCTTTCCGGGACACTGGGTAAGGAATACACCGGGGAGCTGTTTTTT.

J is TRBJ1-4 and V is TRBV9, with D tentatively TRBD1 (5 bases). Per germline, CDR1 SGDLS and CDR2 YYNGEE. Trimming took 5 bases from V and 3 from J, leaving 8 bases between them. The length of the CDR3 is 13 residues. The CDR3 is CASRGPSNEKLFF. The CDR3 bases are TGTGCCAGCAGGGGACCCTCTAATGAAAAACTGTTTTTT.